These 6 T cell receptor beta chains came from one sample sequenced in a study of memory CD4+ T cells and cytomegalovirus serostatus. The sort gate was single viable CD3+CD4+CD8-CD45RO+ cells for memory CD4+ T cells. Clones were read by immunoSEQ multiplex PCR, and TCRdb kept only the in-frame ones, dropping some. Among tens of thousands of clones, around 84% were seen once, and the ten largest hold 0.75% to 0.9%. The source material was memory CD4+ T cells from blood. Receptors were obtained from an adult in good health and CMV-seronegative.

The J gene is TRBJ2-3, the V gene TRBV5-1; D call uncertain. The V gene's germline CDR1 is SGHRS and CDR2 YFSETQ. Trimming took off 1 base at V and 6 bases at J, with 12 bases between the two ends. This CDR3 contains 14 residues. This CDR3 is CASSLKSPADTQYF. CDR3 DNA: TGCGCCAGCAGCTTGAAGTCCCCGGCTGATACGCAGTATTTT.

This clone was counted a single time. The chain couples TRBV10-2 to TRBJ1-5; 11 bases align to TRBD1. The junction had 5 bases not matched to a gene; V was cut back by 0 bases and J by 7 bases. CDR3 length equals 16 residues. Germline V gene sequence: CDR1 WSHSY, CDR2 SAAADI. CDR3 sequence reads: CASSESDRGRRQPQHF. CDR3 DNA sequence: TGCGCCAGCAGTGAGTCGGACAGGGGGCGCCGCCAGCCCCAGCATTTT.

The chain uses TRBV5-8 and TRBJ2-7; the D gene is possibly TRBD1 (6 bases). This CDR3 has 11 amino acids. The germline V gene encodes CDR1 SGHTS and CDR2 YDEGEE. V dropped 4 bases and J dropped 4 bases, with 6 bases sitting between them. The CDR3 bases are TGTGCCAGCAGCAGGGGGTACGAGCAGTACTTC. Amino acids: CASSRGYEQYF.

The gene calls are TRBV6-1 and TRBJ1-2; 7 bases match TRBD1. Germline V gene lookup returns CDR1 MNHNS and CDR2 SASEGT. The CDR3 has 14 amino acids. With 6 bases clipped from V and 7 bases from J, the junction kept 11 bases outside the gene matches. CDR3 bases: TGTGCCAGCAGCCCTGGGAAGGGGGCGCTTGGCTACACCTTC. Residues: CASSPGKGALGYTF.

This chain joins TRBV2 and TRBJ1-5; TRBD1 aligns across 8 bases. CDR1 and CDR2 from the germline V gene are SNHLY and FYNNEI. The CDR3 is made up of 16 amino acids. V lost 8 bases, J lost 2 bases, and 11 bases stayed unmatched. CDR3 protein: CASVPGQEQGNQPQHF. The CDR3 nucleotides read TGTGCCAGCGTCCCGGGACAGGAGCAGGGCAATCAGCCCCAGCATTTT.

CDR3 loop: CASSLGLPVLTPLHF. The CDR3 DNA is TGTGCCAGCAGCTTGGGGTTACCCGTTCTTACACCCCTCCACTTT. J is TRBJ1-6 and V is TRBV5-5, with no clear D. V was shortened by 0 bases and J by 11 bases, with 15 bases between the two germline ends. Looked up from germline, CDR1 is SGHKS and CDR2 is YYEKEE (reference sequence). The CDR3 is made up of 15 amino acids.